This T cell receptor (beta chain) derives from a study of blood T cells in healthy people across ages. For the second PCR, which ran for about 6 to 12 cycles, a sample-barcoded 5' primer and a J-beta primer mix were used. TCRdb fed the 5' RACE reads into MiXCR, producing one record per CDR3 protein. Found here are about 1.1 million distinct CDR3 sequences, roughly two fifths of them singletons; the top ten hold about an eighth. V was shortened by 0 bases and J by 8 bases, with 11 bases between the two germline ends. Germline CDR1 and CDR2: DFQATT and SNEGSKA (reference sequence). The CDR3 is 13 amino acids.

The chain is built from TRBV20-1 and TRBJ2-1; unclear D gene. Sequencing was performed on blood. The TCR originated in a man aged 18 to 30 in good health. The DNA of the CDR3 is TGCAGTGCTAGAGATCGGCGCAACGATGAGCAGTTCTTC. Translated, it gives CSARDRRNDEQFF.